The sequence of this T cell receptor beta chain was determined in a study of blood T cell repertoires in COVID-19. Study context: Sample material is recorded as cDNA or gDNA derived from T cells, B-cell-depleted T cells, or PBMCs.

The CDR3 is made up of 16 amino acids. V was trimmed by 5 bases and J by 1 base, leaving 17 bases between them. CDR1 KGHSH and CDR2 LQKENI come from the germline V gene. Assay used: immunoSEQ multiplex PCR; TCRdb lists only in-frame clones, some missing. This table holds tens of thousands of clones, 82% found once. The V call is TRBV18, the J call TRBJ1-1; D uncertain. The sample consisted of peripheral blood. This clonotype was sampled from a woman in her sixties with acute or convalescent COVID-19. CDR3 protein: CASSSTGEKSNTEAFF. As DNA, the CDR3 is TGTGCCAGCTCATCAACGGGAGAGAAATCGAACACTGAAGCTTTCTTT.